This is a list of T cell receptor beta chains from one sample in a study of T cells in Graves' hyperthyroidism and ophthalmopathy. TCRdb recomputed calls from the multiplex PCR reads with MiXCR, one row per CDR3 protein. The data contain 700,000 or so distinct CDR3 sequences, over 15% of them singletons. Sequencing was performed on blood. These receptors came from a man in his late teens or twenties with Graves' hyperthyroidism. The CDR3 runs from the conserved cysteine through the conserved F or W. The order of the fields is D gene, J gene, V gene, clone size, CDR3 DNA, CDR3 protein. A D gene is named only where the DNA matches it firmly. Clone size is not always given. Where it is, it says once, few, many or a class for expanded clones.

D gene: TRBD2; J gene: TRBJ2-7; V gene: TRBV20-1; clone size: many; CDR3 DNA: TGCAGTGCTAGCCCAGCGGGAGTACTCTACGAGCAGTACTTC; CDR3 protein: CSASPAGVLYEQYF
D gene: TRBD1; J gene: TRBJ2-1; V gene: TRBV4-1; clone size: .; CDR3 DNA: TGCGCCAGCAGCCGGAGACAGGGGGAGGATCATGAGCAGTTCTTC; CDR3 protein: CASSRRQGEDHEQFF
D gene: .; J gene: TRBJ2-7; V gene: TRBV28; clone size: many; CDR3 DNA: TGTGCCAGCAGTTTGACAGGACCCGTCTACGAGCAGTACTTC; CDR3 protein: CASSLTGPVYEQYF
D gene: .; J gene: TRBJ2-1; V gene: TRBV6-2/TRBV6-3; clone size: few; CDR3 DNA: TGTGCCAGCAGACCAGTAGCTACCCGGGGATACTACAATGAGCAGTTCTTC; CDR3 protein: CASRPVATRGYYNEQFF
D gene: TRBD1; J gene: TRBJ2-6; V gene: TRBV12-3/TRBV12-4; clone size: many; CDR3 DNA: TGTGCCAGCAGTCCCGGGACAGGGTACTCTGGGGCCAACGTCCTGACTTTC; CDR3 protein: CASSPGTGYSGANVLTF
D gene: TRBD2; J gene: TRBJ2-1; V gene: TRBV28; clone size: few; CDR3 DNA: TGTGCCATCTCGGTAGCGGGACCAAATGAGCAGTTCTTC; CDR3 protein: CAISVAGPNEQFF
D gene: TRBD1; J gene: TRBJ1-4; V gene: TRBV2; clone size: .; CDR3 DNA: TGTGCCACCAGGGGGGTTGAAAAACTGTTTTTT; CDR3 protein: CATRGVEKLFF
D gene: TRBD2; J gene: TRBJ2-1; V gene: TRBV5-4; clone size: many; CDR3 DNA: TGTGCCAGCAACTCCGGGGGGGACAATGAGCAGTTCTTC; CDR3 protein: CASNSGGDNEQFF
D gene: TRBD1; J gene: TRBJ2-1; V gene: TRBV20-1; clone size: .; CDR3 DNA: TGCAGTGCTAGCGGGCTCGGGACAGGGGGCAATGAGCAGTTCTTC; CDR3 protein: CSASGLGTGGNEQFF
D gene: .; J gene: TRBJ1-1; V gene: TRBV7-9; clone size: once; CDR3 DNA: TGTGCCAGTCGACTCGTAGGGGATGAAGCTTTCTTT; CDR3 protein: CASRLVGDEAFF
D gene: .; J gene: TRBJ1-2; V gene: TRBV2; clone size: many; CDR3 DNA: TGTGCCAGCCGGTCAGTCGGGCAGGGTCTGGGGTATGGCTACACCTTC; CDR3 protein: CASRSVGQGLGYGYTF
D gene: TRBD2; J gene: TRBJ2-1; V gene: TRBV28; clone size: .; CDR3 DNA: TGTGCCAGCAGTTCCCCAGCGGGAGGGCCCGTCTATGAGCAGTTCTTC; CDR3 protein: CASSSPAGGPVYEQFF
D gene: TRBD2; J gene: TRBJ2-7; V gene: TRBV6-1; clone size: .; CDR3 DNA: TGTGCCAGCAGCCCCCTTGGGGGGGGTCCCGGCGAGCAGTACTTC; CDR3 protein: CASSPLGGGPGEQYF
D gene: TRBD1; J gene: TRBJ2-7; V gene: TRBV29-1; clone size: .; CDR3 DNA: TGCAGCGTTGAGGGCCGGGACAGCCAAAATGGATACGAGCAGTACTTC; CDR3 protein: CSVEGRDSQNGYEQYF